The 9 T cell receptor beta chains reported below all come from one sample, sequenced in a study of chemoradiotherapy in HPV16-positive cancers. Only in-frame clones appear in the TCRdb table, and some are missing; sequencing was by immunoSEQ multiplex PCR. The table includes roughly 39,000 clones, 76% detected once. The sample in question was blood, obtained from a patient who underwent chemoradiotherapy. All receptors come from a human donor with HPV-associated anogenital cancer.

The chain combines TRBV6-6 with TRBJ2-7, with D maybe TRBD1 (5 bases). Germline CDR1 reads MNHNY; CDR2 reads SVGAGI (reference sequence). This CDR3 contains 13 residues. V was clipped by 5 bases and J by 6 bases, with 14 bases between them. The CDR3 loop reads CASSRDRSAEQYF. CDR3 DNA sequence: TGTGCCAGCAGTCGAGACAGATCGGCCGAGCAGTACTTC.

This clone was seen only a few times. The rearrangement links TRBV7-2 to TRBJ1-3; 7 nucleotides match TRBD1. CDR3 length: 16 residues. The junction had 6 bases not matched to a gene; V was cut back by 4 bases and J by 0 bases. Germline V lookup: CDR1 SGHTA, CDR2 FQGNSA. The CDR3 nucleotides are TGTGCCAGCAGCTACTACAGGGGTTCCTCTGGAAACACCATATATTTT. It specifies CASSYYRGSSGNTIYF.

The chain employs TRBV7-3 and TRBJ2-1; 7 positions agree with TRBD2. The CDR3 consists of 15 residues. The junction had 9 bases not matched to a gene; V was cut back by 5 bases and J by 5 bases. Germline V gene data show CDR1 as SGHTA and CDR2 as FQGTGA. The CDR3 DNA follows: TGTGCCAGCAGCCCCAGCGGGGCGATGAACAATGAGCAGTTCTTC. This gives the protein CASSPSGAMNNEQFF.

The V gene is TRBV9, the J gene TRBJ2-3; no clear D. V was pared by 3 bases and J by 4 bases, with 12 bases between. This CDR3 spans 14 amino acids. CDR1 and CDR2 from the germline V gene are SGDLS and YYNGEE. DNA for the CDR3: TGTGCCAGCAGCGGCAGGACCAACTCAGATACGCAGTATTTT. Its translation is CASSGRTNSDTQYF. Using reference TRBV9 and TRBJ2-3 for the parts outside the CDR3, the full variable domain is DSGVTQTPKHLITATGQRVTLRCSPRSGDLSVYWYQQSLDQGLQFLIQYYNGEERAKGNILERFSAQQFPDLHSELNLSSLELGDSALYFCASSGRTNSDTQYFGPGTRLTVL.

This chain joins TRBV13 and TRBJ2-7; 8 positions agree with TRBD1. The CDR3 is 15 residues long. CDR1 is PRHDT and CDR2 is FYEKMQ in the germline V gene (reference sequence). After removal of 5 bases from V and 3 bases from J, the junction contained 9 bases not matched to a gene. The CDR3 nucleotides are TGTGCCAGCAGCCTCGACGGACAGGGATTCTACGAGCAGTACTTC. Its protein product is CASSLDGQGFYEQYF. The full variable domain, completed using reference TRBV13 and TRBJ2-7, is AAGVIQSPRHLIKEKRETATLKCYPIPRHDTVYWYQQGPGQDPQFLISFYEKMQSDKGSIPDRFSAQQFSDYHSELNMSSLELGDSALYFCASSLDGQGFYEQYFGPGTRLTVT.

This sequence joins TRBV6-5 and TRBJ1-1; D is undetermined. Trimming shortened V by 7 bases and J by 5 bases, and 17 bases separated the two germline ends. The germline V gene encodes CDR1 MNHEY and CDR2 SVGAGI. This CDR3 spans 14 amino acids. The DNA of the CDR3 is TGTGCCAGCACCACGGGTCTCGGTGCGACTGAAGCTTTCTTT. Translated: CASTTGLGATEAFF.

The rearrangement uses TRBV5-1 and TRBJ2-7, with D perhaps TRBD2 (5 bases). V lost 4 bases and J lost 0, with 11 bases in between. Germline V CDR1 and CDR2: SGHRS, YFSETQ. The CDR3 loop spans 14 amino acids. Here the CDR3 DNA reads TGCGCCAGCAGCCCGGAGGAAAGCTCCTACGAGCAGTACTTC. Amino acids: CASSPEESSYEQYF. Based on the CDR3 plus reference TRBV5-1 and TRBJ2-7, the full variable domain is KAGVTQTPRYLIKTRGQQVTLSCSPISGHRSVSWYQQTPGQGLQFLFEYFSETQRNKGNFPGRFSGRQFSNSRSEMNVSTLELGDSALYLCASSPEESSYEQYFGPGTRLTVT.

The chain combines TRBV9 with TRBJ1-2, with 12 bases identical to TRBD1. Germline trimming cut 4 bases from V and 6 bases from J; bases unmatched to any gene: 7. The germline CDR1 and CDR2 sequences are SGDLS and YYNGEE. This CDR3 is built from 15 residues. CDR3 coding DNA: TGTGCCAGCAGCCCTTGGGACAGGGGGCGGGATGGCTACACCTTC. This gives the protein CASSPWDRGRDGYTF.

This clone is medium-sized. The chain is built from TRBV4-1 and TRBJ1-1, with no clear D. Trimming took 5 bases from V and 4 from J, leaving 14 bases between them. The CDR3 has 14 amino acids. Germline V gene lookup returns CDR1 MGHRA and CDR2 YSYEKL. The CDR3 DNA is TGCGCCAGCAGCTCTCCCACGGTACGCACTGAAGCTTTCTTT. Translated, it gives CASSSPTVRTEAFF.